In this sample, the clone carrying this T cell receptor beta chain turned up many times. This sample stems from a study of early T cells in non-severe SARS-CoV-2 infection. Study-wide background: It was bulk RNA from unsorted whole blood that was sequenced, and the chains were unpaired.

The CDR3 has 13 amino acids. Germline CDR1 and CDR2: SGDLS and YYNGEE. The V gene lost 3 bases and the J gene lost 7 bases, with 11 bases spanning the gap. Unique molecular identifiers tagged individual cDNA molecules. TCRdb reprocessed the 5' RACE reads via MiXCR and lists one record per CDR3 protein. The sample holds tens of thousands of distinct CDR3 sequences, 5% to 6.5% seen once. This specimen was whole blood, taken at baseline. The chain carries TRBV9 and TRBJ2-1; D remains unclear. The TCR comes from an adult who was a healthcare worker with PCR-confirmed SARS-CoV-2 infection or an uninfected control (not recorded which). The CDR3 bases are TGTGCCAGCAGCGACATCTCCTGGAATGAGCAGTTCTTC. Encoded protein: CASSDISWNEQFF.